The present entry profiles one T cell receptor (beta chain) with its context. The entry originates in a study of neoadjuvant nivolumab and ipilimumab in lung cancer. Sequenced by immunoSEQ multiplex PCR; TCRdb stores in-frame clones only, minus some. The table has 39,000 or so clones, roughly 89% seen once; the top ten hold approximately 3.3%. CDR3 size: 16 residues. Germline CDR1 reads SGHRS; CDR2 reads YFSETQ. Trimming removed 4 bases from V and 3 bases from J; junction bases left unmatched: 6. This sequence was found in an adult with non-small cell lung cancer. V usage is TRBV5-1 and J usage is TRBJ2-3, with 12 bases that match TRBD1. Sequences were derived from peripheral blood, sampled before neoadjuvant nivolumab, alone or with ipilimumab. The CDR3 nucleotides read TGCGCCAGCAGCCCGGGACAGGGGGCAGATACAGATACGCAGTATTTT. Amino acid sequence: CASSPGQGADTDTQYF.